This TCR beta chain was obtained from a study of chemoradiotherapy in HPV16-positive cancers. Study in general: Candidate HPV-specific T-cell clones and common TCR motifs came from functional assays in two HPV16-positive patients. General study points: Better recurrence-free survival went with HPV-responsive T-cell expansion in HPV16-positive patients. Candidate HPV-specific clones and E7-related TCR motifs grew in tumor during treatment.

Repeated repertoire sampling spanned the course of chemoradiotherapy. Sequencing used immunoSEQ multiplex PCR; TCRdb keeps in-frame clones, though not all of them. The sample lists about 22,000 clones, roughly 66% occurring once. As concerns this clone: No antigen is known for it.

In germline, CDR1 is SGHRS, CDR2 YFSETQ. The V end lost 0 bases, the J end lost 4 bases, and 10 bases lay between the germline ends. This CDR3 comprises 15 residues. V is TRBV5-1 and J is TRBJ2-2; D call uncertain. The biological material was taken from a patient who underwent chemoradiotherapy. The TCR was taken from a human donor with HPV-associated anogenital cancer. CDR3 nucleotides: TGCGCCAGCAGCTTGGCAGAGTCGACCACCGGGGAGCTGTTTTTT. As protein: CASSLAESTTGELFF.